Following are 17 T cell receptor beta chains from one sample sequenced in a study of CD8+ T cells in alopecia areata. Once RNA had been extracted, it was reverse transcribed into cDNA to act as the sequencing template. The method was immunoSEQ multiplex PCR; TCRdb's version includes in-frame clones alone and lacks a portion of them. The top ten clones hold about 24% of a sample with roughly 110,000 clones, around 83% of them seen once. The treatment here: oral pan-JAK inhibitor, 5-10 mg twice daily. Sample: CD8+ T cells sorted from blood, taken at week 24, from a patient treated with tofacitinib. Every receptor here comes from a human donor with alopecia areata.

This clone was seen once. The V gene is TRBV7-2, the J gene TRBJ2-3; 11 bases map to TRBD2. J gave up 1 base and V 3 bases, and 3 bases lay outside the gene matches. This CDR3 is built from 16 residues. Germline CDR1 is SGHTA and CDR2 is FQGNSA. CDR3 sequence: CASSFTSGGRTDTQYF. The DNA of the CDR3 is TGTGCCAGCAGCTTCACTAGCGGGGGCCGCACAGATACGCAGTATTTT.

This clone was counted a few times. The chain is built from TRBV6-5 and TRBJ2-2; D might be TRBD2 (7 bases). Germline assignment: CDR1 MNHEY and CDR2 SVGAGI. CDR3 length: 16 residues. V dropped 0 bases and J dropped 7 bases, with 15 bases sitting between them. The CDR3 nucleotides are TGTGCCAGCAGTTACTCGGGAGGGGGGGCCCACGGGGAGCTGTTTTTT. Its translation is CASSYSGGGAHGELFF.

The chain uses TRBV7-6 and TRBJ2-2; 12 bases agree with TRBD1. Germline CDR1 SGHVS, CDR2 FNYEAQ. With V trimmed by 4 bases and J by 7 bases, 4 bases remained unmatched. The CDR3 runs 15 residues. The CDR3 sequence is CASSSGTGGFGELFF. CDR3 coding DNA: TGTGCCAGCAGCTCCGGGACAGGGGGCTTCGGGGAGCTGTTTTTT.

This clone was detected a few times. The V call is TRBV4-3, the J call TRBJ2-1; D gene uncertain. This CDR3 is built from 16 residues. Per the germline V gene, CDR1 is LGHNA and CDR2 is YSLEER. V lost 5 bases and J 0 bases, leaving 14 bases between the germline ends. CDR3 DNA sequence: TGCGCCAGCAGCTTCCTTCCCCCCAGCTCCTACAATGAGCAGTTCTTC. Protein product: CASSFLPPSSYNEQFF.

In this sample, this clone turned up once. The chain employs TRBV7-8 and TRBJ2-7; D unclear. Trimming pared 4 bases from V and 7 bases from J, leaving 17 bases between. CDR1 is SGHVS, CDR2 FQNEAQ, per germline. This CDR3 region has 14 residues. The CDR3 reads CASSSPGQLGEQYF. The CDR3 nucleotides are TGTGCCAGCAGCTCCCCAGGTCAGCTGGGTGAGCAGTACTTC.

This CDR3 reads CASSLGRGKQTQYF. CDR3 nucleotide sequence: TGTGCCAGCAGCTTAGGCCGGGGGAAGCAGACCCAGTACTTC. V and J are TRBV13 and TRBJ2-5; D may be TRBD2 (6 bases). The CDR3 length is 14 residues. V lost 0 bases and J lost 6, with 11 bases in between. Germline loops: CDR1 PRHDT, CDR2 FYEKMQ (reference sequence).

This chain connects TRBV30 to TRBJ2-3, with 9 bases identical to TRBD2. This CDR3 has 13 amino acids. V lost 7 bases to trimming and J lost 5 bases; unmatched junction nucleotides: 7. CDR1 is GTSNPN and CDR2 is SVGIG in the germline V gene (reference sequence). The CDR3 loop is CASAGGPGDTQYF. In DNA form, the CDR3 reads TGTGCCTCCGCGGGGGGGCCGGGAGATACGCAGTATTTT.

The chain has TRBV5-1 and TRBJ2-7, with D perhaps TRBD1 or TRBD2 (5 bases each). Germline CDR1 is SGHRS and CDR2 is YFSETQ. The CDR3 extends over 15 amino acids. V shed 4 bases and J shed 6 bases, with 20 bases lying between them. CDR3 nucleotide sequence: TGCGCCAGCAGCCCGCAAGGTCTAGGGGACGGCGAGCAGTACTTC. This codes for CASSPQGLGDGEQYF.

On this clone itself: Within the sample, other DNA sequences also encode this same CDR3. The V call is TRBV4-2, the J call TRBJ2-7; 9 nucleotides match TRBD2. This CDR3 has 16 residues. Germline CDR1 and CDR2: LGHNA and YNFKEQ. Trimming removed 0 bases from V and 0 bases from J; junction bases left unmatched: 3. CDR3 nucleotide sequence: TGTGCCAGCAGCCAAGAGAATAGCGGGGGCTCCTACGAGCAGTACTTC. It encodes CASSQENSGGSYEQYF.

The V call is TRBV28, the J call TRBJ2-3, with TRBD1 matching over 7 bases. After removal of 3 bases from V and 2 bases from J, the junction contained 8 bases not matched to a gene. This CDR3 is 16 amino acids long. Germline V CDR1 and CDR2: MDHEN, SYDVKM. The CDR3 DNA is TGTGCCAGCAGTTTCGTTCCGGGACAGAACACAGATACGCAGTATTTT. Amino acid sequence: CASSFVPGQNTDTQYF.

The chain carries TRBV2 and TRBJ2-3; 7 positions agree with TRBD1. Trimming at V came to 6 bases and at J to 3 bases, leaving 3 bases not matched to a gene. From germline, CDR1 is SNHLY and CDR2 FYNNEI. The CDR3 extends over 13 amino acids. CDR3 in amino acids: CASRDRVTDTQYF. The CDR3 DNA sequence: TGTGCCAGCAGAGACAGGGTAACAGATACGCAGTATTTT. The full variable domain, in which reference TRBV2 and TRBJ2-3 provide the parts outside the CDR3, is EPEVTQTPSHQVTQMGQEVILRCVPISNHLYFYWYRQILGQKVEFLVSFYNNEISEKSEIFDDQFSVERPDGSNFTLKIRSTKLEDSAMYFCASRDRVTDTQYFGPGTRLTVL.

The CDR3, as DNA: TGTGCCAGCAGTTACAGGCACGCCGGGGAGCTGTTTTTT. Translation gives CASSYRHAGELFF. This sequence joins TRBV6-5 and TRBJ2-2; D not resolved. V lost 2 bases and J lost 6, with 7 bases in between. The CDR3 contains 13 residues. The germline V gene encodes CDR1 MNHEY and CDR2 SVGAGI.

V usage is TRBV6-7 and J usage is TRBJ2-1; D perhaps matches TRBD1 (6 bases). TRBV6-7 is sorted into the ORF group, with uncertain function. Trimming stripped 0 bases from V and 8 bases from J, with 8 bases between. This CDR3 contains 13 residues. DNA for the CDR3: TGTGCCAGCAGTTACTCGGGGGCTGATGAGCAGTTCTTC. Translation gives CASSYSGADEQFF.

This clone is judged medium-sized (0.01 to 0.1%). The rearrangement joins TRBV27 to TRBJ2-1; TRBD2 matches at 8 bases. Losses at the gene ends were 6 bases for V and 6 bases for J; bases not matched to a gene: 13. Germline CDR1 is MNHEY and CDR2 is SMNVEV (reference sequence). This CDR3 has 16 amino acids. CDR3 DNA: TGTGCCAGCAGGGCTAGCGGGTATAGTTCGGGCAATGAGCAGTTCTTC. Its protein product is CASRASGYSSGNEQFF.

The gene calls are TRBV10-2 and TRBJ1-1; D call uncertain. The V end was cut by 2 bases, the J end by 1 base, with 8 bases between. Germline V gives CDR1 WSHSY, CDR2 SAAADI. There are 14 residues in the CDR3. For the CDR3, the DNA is TGCGCCAGCAGTGAGGCGTTGGGGAACACTGAAGCTTTCTTT. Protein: CASSEALGNTEAFF.

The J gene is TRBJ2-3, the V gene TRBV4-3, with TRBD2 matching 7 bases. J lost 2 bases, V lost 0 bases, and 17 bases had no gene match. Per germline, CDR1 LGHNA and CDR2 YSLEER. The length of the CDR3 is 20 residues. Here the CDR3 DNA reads TGCGCCAGCAGCCAAGATCGGGTTTTCCTGGGGGGGACCGCCACAGATACGCAGTATTTT. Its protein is CASSQDRVFLGGTATDTQYF.

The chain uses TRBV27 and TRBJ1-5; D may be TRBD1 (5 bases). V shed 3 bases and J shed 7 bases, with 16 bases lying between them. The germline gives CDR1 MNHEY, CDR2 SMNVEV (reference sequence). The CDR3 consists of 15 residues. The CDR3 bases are TGTGCCAGCAGTTTCACTACAGGCTTAGGGCAGCCCCAGCATTTT. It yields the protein CASSFTTGLGQPQHF.